These 2 T cell receptor beta chains were all obtained from the same sample, sequenced in a study of T cell responses to AZD1222 COVID-19 vaccine. Assay: immunoSEQ multiplex PCR; the TCRdb copy retains only in-frame clones and omits some. The sample shows under 200,000 clones, just over 90% of them seen only once. Source: peripheral blood, taken on day 0 of AZD1222 vaccination. Receptors originate from an adult in good health.

The chain employs TRBV5-1 and TRBJ1-5; 7 positions agree with TRBD1. Unmatched junction bases numbered 3, after V lost 0 bases and J lost 6 bases. CDR3 length: 14 amino acids. The germline CDR1 and CDR2 sequences are SGHRS and YFSETQ. The CDR3 DNA is TGCGCCAGCAGCTTGGAAGGGGGCATTCAGCCCCAGCATTTT. Its protein product is CASSLEGGIQPQHF.

The chain has TRBV5-6 and TRBJ2-2; D possibly corresponds to TRBD2 (5 bases). The germline V gene encodes CDR1 SGHDT and CDR2 YYEEEE. The CDR3 loop spans 13 amino acids. Trimming shortened V by 0 bases and J by 5 bases, and 5 bases separated the two germline ends. The DNA of the CDR3 is TGTGCCAGCAGCTTGGTAGCGACCGGGGAGCTGTTTTTT. Amino acid sequence: CASSLVATGELFF.